This T cell receptor beta chain was obtained from a study of early T cells in non-severe SARS-CoV-2 infection. Study findings and constraints: In VDJdb matching, anti-spike CD8 responses were favored while private and CD4 specificities went missing.

V was shortened by 6 bases and J by 7 bases, with 10 bases between the two germline ends. The germline gives CDR1 MNHNS, CDR2 SASEGT. The CDR3 is 11 amino acids. As regards this clonotype: Antigen: not known.

Unique molecular identifiers were affixed to single, distinct cDNA molecules. TCRdb reprocessed the 5' RACE reads via MiXCR and lists one record per CDR3 protein. The data contain about 110,000 distinct CDR3 sequences, around 10% of them singletons. This clonotype was obtained from an adult who was a healthcare worker with PCR-confirmed SARS-CoV-2 infection or an uninfected control (not recorded which). J is TRBJ2-7 and V is TRBV6-1; TRBD2 might be the D (6 bases). Sequencing was performed on whole blood. CDR3 loop: CASRSLAEQYF. The DNA of the CDR3 is TGTGCCAGCAGATCCCTAGCGGAGCAGTACTTC.